The 21 T cell receptor beta chains below were found in one sample sequenced in a study of T cell clonality in common variable immunodeficiency (dated by TCRdb to the mid-2010s). Libraries came from the immunoSEQ multiplex PCR assay. Imported from immuneACCESS, the table was reduced by TCRdb to in-frame sequences with V and J called. These copies leave out some clones; in studies compared against another copy, an unresolved V gene accounts for under half, and the cause of the remainder is not known. The table puts fewer than 55,000 clones in this sample, none counted just once. Approximately 2% of the sample belongs to the ten largest clones. What was sequenced was peripheral blood mononuclear cells. These receptors were collected from a person aged 18-69 years in good health.

To note about this clone: This sequence may be a read error, since a much larger clone differs from it by one base. The CDR3 is cut off 3 residues early in the read; its end comes from the germline J gene. This same CDR3 is encoded by further DNA sequences in the sample. This chain links TRBV7-2 with TRBJ1-2; 8 bases agree with TRBD1. The germline CDR1 and CDR2 sequences are SGHTA and FQGNSA. This CDR3 contains 13 residues. Incomplete CDR3 DNA: TGTGCCAGCAGCTTCCAGGGGGCCCATGGG. As protein: CASSFQGAHG. The full CDR3 is CASSFQGAHGYTF.

This clone has at least ten counts. The read halts 3 residues ahead of the CDR3 end, with the missing end drawn from the germline J gene. V usage is TRBV20-1 and J usage is TRBJ2-1; 14 bases are a match to TRBD2. Trimming cost V 6 bases and J 4 bases; bases outside gene matches: 8. Germline V gene data show CDR1 as DFQATT and CDR2 as SNEGSKA (reference sequence). The CDR3 totals 16 residues. CDR3 residues: CSAGGLAGVGYNEQFF. The sequenced part of the CDR3 DNA is TGCAGTGCGGGGGGACTAGCGGGAGTGGGGTACAATGAG.

This clone was seen many times. The read halts 3 residues ahead of the CDR3 end, with the missing end drawn from the germline J gene. The chain is built from TRBV5-1 and TRBJ2-3, with TRBD1 as a possible D gene (6 bases). V was cut by 1 base and J by 0 bases, with 6 bases left in between. Germline V gene sequence: CDR1 SGHRS, CDR2 YFSETQ. The CDR3 spans 14 residues. Incomplete CDR3 DNA: TGCGCCAGCAGCTTGCAGGGGAGCACAGATACG. Its protein product is CASSLQGSTDT. The whole CDR3 protein reads CASSLQGSTDTQYF.

This clone was observed at least ten times. The CDR3 end falls 3 residues outside the read, so it is completed with the germline J gene. The J gene is TRBJ2-3, the V gene TRBV9; 12 bases line up with TRBD2. The germline V gene encodes CDR1 SGDLS and CDR2 YYNGEE. The CDR3 length is 18 residues. Germline trimming cut 4 bases from V and 6 bases from J; bases unmatched to any gene: 15. The sequenced CDR3 bases are TGTGCCAGCAGCCGACTAGCGGGAGACCCTTCCCTTGGGGATACG. Its protein product is CASSRLAGDPSLGDT. The full-length CDR3 reads as CASSRLAGDPSLGDTQYF.

As regards this clone: The missing CDR3 end, 3 residues past where the read stops, is filled in from the germline J gene. The V call is TRBV5-6, the J call TRBJ1-6, with D perhaps matching TRBD1 (6 bases). Germline V gene sequence: CDR1 SGHDT, CDR2 YYEEEE. The CDR3 spans 14 residues. The ends were cut back, 1 base at V and 7 bases at J, with 9 bases in the middle. CDR3 protein: CASSLTGFNSPLHF. The part of the CDR3 DNA that was read is TGTGCCAGCAGCTTGACAGGGTTCAATTCACCC.

Only a few counts were recorded for this clone. The read finishes 3 residues shy of the CDR3 end, and the germline J gene is used to complete it. V and J are TRBV19 and TRBJ1-2; D is undetermined. CDR1 and CDR2 (germline): LNHDA, SQIVND (reference sequence). The CDR3 consists of 13 residues. The CDR3 DNA, read in part, is TGTGCCAGTAGTATGATGGCAGGTGGCGAC. Its protein is CASSMMAGGD. Given in full, the CDR3 is CASSMMAGGDYTF.

This clone showed up just a few times. Other DNA variants within this sample encode the same CDR3. The part of the CDR3 DNA that was read is TGTGCCAGTAGTATTGGCGGGGGTACTGAA. Its protein product is CASSIGGGTE. The full-length CDR3 reads as CASSIGGGTEAFF. The chain uses TRBV19 and TRBJ1-1; perhaps TRBD1 as D (5 bases). The CDR3 end lies 3 residues beyond the end of the read and is filled in from the germline J gene. V was trimmed by 3 bases and J by 5 bases, leaving 10 bases between them. Germline assignment: CDR1 LNHDA and CDR2 SQIVND (reference sequence). The CDR3 has 13 amino acids.

Ten or more counts support this clone. Sequencing ends 3 residues short of the CDR3 end; the germline J gene provides the rest. The chain employs TRBV19 and TRBJ2-5, with 7 nucleotides matching TRBD2. The CDR3 consists of 16 residues. The junction had 15 bases not matched to a gene; V was cut back by 9 bases and J by 2 bases. Per the germline V gene, CDR1 is LNHDA and CDR2 is SQIVND (reference sequence). The CDR3 bases that were read are TGTGCCAGCAGAAAGAGAACCGGGGGGAATCAAGAGACC. Its translation: CASRKRTGGNQET. The full CDR3 sequence reads CASRKRTGGNQETQYF.

This clone has at least ten counts. The CDR3 is cut off 3 residues early in the read; its end comes from the germline J gene. This chain uses TRBV18 with TRBJ1-1; 7 nucleotides line up with TRBD1. Unmatched junction bases numbered 6, after V lost 5 bases and J lost 3 bases. The CDR3 has 14 amino acids. Looked up from germline, CDR1 is KGHSH and CDR2 is LQKENI. The CDR3 is CASSTTGRDTEAFF. CDR3 bases read: TGTGCCAGCTCAACGACAGGGAGGGACACTGAA.

This clone turned up a few times. CDR3 DNA, as far as it was read: TGTGCCAGTAGTATAGCGAACAGGGGAGCCGAC. Translated, it gives CASSIANRGAD. The full CDR3 protein is CASSIANRGADYTF. This chain connects TRBV19 to TRBJ1-2; 7 bases match TRBD1. Read data end 3 residues before the CDR3 end; the end is taken from the germline J gene. Germline V gene sequence: CDR1 LNHDA, CDR2 SQIVND (reference sequence). This CDR3 comprises 14 residues. Combining the CDR3 with reference TRBV19 and TRBJ1-2 gives the whole variable domain DGGITQSPKYLFRKEGQNVTLSCEQNLNHDAMYWYRQDPGQGLRLIYYSQIVNDFQKGDIAEGYSVSREKKESFPLTVTSAQKNPTAFYLCASSIANRGADYTFGSGTRLTVV.

Concerning this clone: The CDR3 end lies 3 residues beyond the end of the read and is filled in from the germline J gene. The J gene is TRBJ2-7, the V gene TRBV20-1; 8 bases agree with TRBD1. Trimming at V came to 6 bases and at J to 1 base, leaving 8 bases not matched to a gene. CDR1 is DFQATT and CDR2 is SNEGSKA in the germline V gene (reference sequence). The CDR3 runs 14 residues. The CDR3: CSAPGQGKSYEQYF. The covered CDR3 bases are TGCAGTGCACCCGGACAGGGAAAATCCTACGAG.

This clone was counted ten times or more. The CDR3 is cut off 3 residues early in the read; its end comes from the germline J gene. The chain employs TRBV19 and TRBJ2-7, with TRBD1 as a possible D gene (5 bases). CDR3 length: 16 residues. CDR1 and CDR2 from the germline V gene are LNHDA and SQIVND (reference sequence). The V end was cut by 0 bases, the J end by 3 bases, with 15 bases between. Partial CDR3 DNA: TGTGCCAGTAGTATAGAGCCGGTGGGGCAGGTCTACGAG. It translates to CASSIEPVGQVYE. The full CDR3 protein is CASSIEPVGQVYEQYF.

This clone occurred many times. The CDR3 extends 3 residues past the end of the read, so its final part is completed from the germline J gene. The chain has TRBV4-1 and TRBJ1-2; D gene ambiguous. The CDR3 covers 18 residues. From germline, CDR1 is MGHRA and CDR2 YSYEKL. V dropped 4 bases and J dropped 0 bases, with 21 bases sitting between them. The sequenced part of the CDR3 DNA is TGCGCCAGCAGCCGACCCAAGGGTATAGGCGTAACTAACTATGGC. Translating gives CASSRPKGIGVTNYG. The whole CDR3 protein reads CASSRPKGIGVTNYGYTF.

This clone was counted ten times or more. The DNA ends 3 residues before the CDR3 does, and the rest of the CDR3 is filled in from the germline J gene. The chain has TRBV7-3 and TRBJ2-3, with TRBD2 as a possible D gene (5 bases). CDR1 and CDR2 from the germline V gene are SGHTA and FQGTGA. Trimming stripped 2 bases from V and 6 bases from J, with 12 bases between. The CDR3 contains 14 residues. CDR3 sequence reads: CASSLGGPPDTQYF. The DNA read from the CDR3 is TGTGCCAGCAGCTTAGGCGGGCCGCCGGATACG.

This clone showed up many times. The CDR3 extends 3 residues past the end of the read, so its final part is completed from the germline J gene. V and J are TRBV20-1 and TRBJ2-5, with TRBD2 matching 11 bases. Per the germline V gene, CDR1 is DFQATT and CDR2 is SNEGSKA (reference sequence). The CDR3 spans 15 residues. V trimming: 2 bases; J trimming: 5 bases; junction bases outside the gene matches: 7. The sequenced CDR3 bases are TGCAGTGCTAGATTAGCGGGGGGGTCCCGGGAGACC. It encodes CSARLAGGSRET. The whole CDR3 reads CSARLAGGSRETQYF.

In its sample, this clone was seen many times. The read comes to an end 3 residues before the CDR3 does, leaving the germline J gene to fill in the end. The J gene is TRBJ1-1, the V gene TRBV7-8; TRBD1 matches at 7 bases. V gave up 3 bases and J gave up 0 bases; unmatched junction bases: 4. The CDR3 totals 15 residues. Germline V CDR1 and CDR2: SGHVS, FQNEAQ. The DNA read from the CDR3 is TGTGCCAGCAGCTTTGAGACAGGGTTGAACACTGAA. Encoded protein: CASSFETGLNTE. The whole CDR3 sequence is CASSFETGLNTEAFF.

This clone has more than one count but fewer than ten. Read coverage stops 3 residues before the CDR3 terminus; the germline J gene supplies the remainder. The chain combines TRBV2 with TRBJ2-7; D gene ambiguous. In germline, CDR1 is SNHLY, CDR2 FYNNEI. The ends were cut back, 3 bases at V and 3 bases at J, with 9 bases in the middle. The CDR3 loop spans 13 amino acids. The CDR3 here is CASSDLGNYEQYF. CDR3 DNA (partial): TGTGCCAGCAGTGACCTAGGAAACTACGAG.

Remarks on this clone: From the germline J gene comes the end of the CDR3, since the read stops 3 residues before it. The rearrangement joins TRBV19 to TRBJ2-3; 7 nucleotides align to TRBD2. V lost 4 bases to trimming and J lost 2 bases; unmatched junction nucleotides: 12. The CDR3 spans 17 residues. CDR1 is LNHDA and CDR2 is SQIVND in the germline V gene (reference sequence). Incomplete CDR3 DNA: TGTGCCAGTAGTAAGGTTGTTGGCGGGAGAAACACAGATACG. Amino acid sequence: CASSKVVGGRNTDT. The CDR3 as a whole reads CASSKVVGGRNTDTQYF. The whole variable domain, filled in from reference TRBV19 and TRBJ2-3, reads DGGITQSPKYLFRKEGQNVTLSCEQNLNHDAMYWYRQDPGQGLRLIYYSQIVNDFQKGDIAEGYSVSREKKESFPLTVTSAQKNPTAFYLCASSKVVGGRNTDTQYFGPGTRLTVL.

As for this clone: The read ends 3 residues shy of where the CDR3 ends; the end is completed using the germline J gene. The rearrangement links TRBV30 to TRBJ1-2; D possibly corresponds to TRBD1 (6 bases). Per germline, CDR1 GTSNPN and CDR2 SVGIG (reference sequence). The CDR3 totals 12 residues. The CDR3 here is CAWSQWPGDYTF. The sequenced part of the CDR3 DNA is TGTGCCTGGAGCCAATGGCCAGGGGAC.

The CDR3 sequence is CASSRGGALNEQFF. Incomplete CDR3 DNA: TGTGCCAGCAGTAGAGGCGGGGCACTCAATGAG. This sequence joins TRBV2 and TRBJ2-1; D possibly corresponds to TRBD2 (6 bases). The read comes to an end 3 residues before the CDR3 does, leaving the germline J gene to fill in the end. CDR1 is SNHLY and CDR2 is FYNNEI in the germline V gene. Trimming pared 5 bases from V and 6 bases from J, leaving 14 bases between. The CDR3 has 14 residues.

This clone was detected a few times. With the read ending 3 residues before the CDR3 end, the germline J gene is used to fill in that end. The chain combines TRBV27 with TRBJ2-7, with 8 bases fitting TRBD2. The CDR3 extends over 13 amino acids. V lost 6 bases and J lost 3; bases outside the gene matches: 4. Looked up from germline, CDR1 is MNHEY and CDR2 is SMNVEV (reference sequence). CDR3 DNA, as far as it was read: TGTGCCAGCAGAGCGGGGGCCCTCTACGAG. This encodes CASRAGALYE. The whole CDR3 reads CASRAGALYEQYF.